This TCR beta chain was identified in a study of response to subunit inactivated influenza vaccine. TCRdb reanalysed the RT-PCR reads using MiXCR and keeps one entry per CDR3 protein. The sample includes 630,000 or so distinct CDR3 sequences, less than 20% of them seen just once. Study-level findings and limits: Authors suggested each seasonal flu vaccination may recruit only limited numbers of new T cells.

Comment on this clonotype: Its antigen remains unknown. This may come from a read error, since a much larger clone is one base off.

Germline CDR1 SGHVS, CDR2 FQNEAQ. V dropped 1 base and J dropped 1 base, with 4 bases sitting between them. CDR3 length: 13 amino acids. The sequence derives from a man aged 45-65 years who received an inactivated influenza vaccine. This chain uses TRBV7-8 with TRBJ1-1; D is ambiguous. The sequencing here drew on PBMCs from blood, taken 11 to 12 days after vaccination. CDR3 loop: CASSLDENTEAFF. As DNA, the CDR3 is TGTGCCAGCAGCTTAGACGAGAACACTGAAGCTTTCTTT.